One sample yielded the 19 T cell receptor beta chains listed below, sequenced in a study of T-cell reconstitution after alpha-beta-depleted transplantation in children. As it was prepared, the TCRbeta library received unique molecular identifiers. TCRdb re-derived calls from the PCR reads in MiXCR, one entry per CDR3 protein. The table records approximately 350,000 distinct CDR3 sequences, 13% of them present only once. Sequencing used PBMCs, obtained from the stem cell graft. These receptor sequences come from a human donor who donated a stem cell graft to a child with Fanconi anemia.

This clonotype was recorded many times. The chain carries TRBV12-3 or TRBV12-4 and TRBJ1-1, with no clear D. V lost 1 base, J lost 2 bases, and 8 bases lay in between. The CDR3 loop spans 14 amino acids. As DNA, the CDR3 is TGTGCCAGCAGTTTAGGGGCCTCCAACACTGAAGCTTTCTTT. It specifies CASSLGASNTEAFF.

This clonotype was counted ten times or more. The V and J genes are TRBV5-1 and TRBJ1-4, with 9 bases fitting TRBD1. From germline, CDR1 is SGHRS and CDR2 YFSETQ. Trimming at V came to 9 bases and at J to 10 bases, leaving 16 bases not matched to a gene. CDR3 size: 15 residues. The CDR3 sequence: CATSASGTGSGKLFF. The CDR3, as DNA: TGCGCCACTTCGGCCTCCGGGACAGGGAGCGGAAAACTGTTTTTT. The full variable domain, rest sourced from reference TRBV5-1 and TRBJ1-4, is KAGVTQTPRYLIKTRGQQVTLSCSPISGHRSVSWYQQTPGQGLQFLFEYFSETQRNKGNFPGRFSGRQFSNSRSEMNVSTLELGDSALYLCATSASGTGSGKLFFGSGTQLSVL.

This clonotype appeared a few times. The rearrangement uses TRBV27 and TRBJ2-7; the match to TRBD1 covers 9 bases. Germline loops: CDR1 MNHEY, CDR2 SMNVEV (reference sequence). The V gene end was trimmed by 3 bases and the J gene end by 6 bases; junction bases not matched to a gene: 18. This CDR3 is built from 18 residues. The CDR3 DNA reads as TGTGCCAGCAGTTTCGCGGACAGGGGTCCCCTACAGAGGTCCGAGCAGTACTTC. The encoded protein is CASSFADRGPLQRSEQYF.

In this sample, this clonotype turned up a few times. V and J are TRBV5-6 and TRBJ1-2; perhaps TRBD1 as D (6 bases). V shed 5 bases and J shed 8 bases, with 16 bases lying between them. Germline loops: CDR1 SGHDT, CDR2 YYEEEE. The CDR3 is 13 residues long. The CDR3 region is CASSPLHRDGYTF. As DNA, the CDR3 is TGTGCCAGCAGTCCCCTGCACAGGGACGGCTACACCTTC.

The sample holds a few counts of this clonotype. The chain carries TRBV7-2 and TRBJ1-6; perhaps TRBD1 as D (6 bases). The CDR3 length is 14 residues. V was shortened by 3 bases and J by 7 bases, with 10 bases between the two germline ends. Germline CDR1 SGHTA, CDR2 FQGNSA. The CDR3 loop is CASSFSGGNSPLHF. DNA of the CDR3: TGTGCCAGCAGCTTCTCCGGGGGCAATTCACCCCTCCACTTT.

A word on this clonotype: The conserved phenylalanine or tryptophan is not found at the CDR3 terminus, so this likely reflects a read error. The chain links TRBV7-2 to TRBJ2-7; 9 bases are a match to TRBD2. Germline trimming cut 5 bases from V and 2 bases from J; bases unmatched to any gene: 4. CDR1 and CDR2 from the germline V gene are SGHTA and FQGNSA. The CDR3 is 14 residues long. CDR3: CASSPLAGTYEQYI. The CDR3 DNA follows: TGTGCCAGCAGCCCTCTAGCGGGGACCTACGAGCAGTACATC.

In this sample, this clonotype turned up many times. This rearrangement joins TRBV6-5 to TRBJ2-5; D not resolved. Trimming shortened V by 2 bases and J by 5 bases, and 9 bases separated the two germline ends. Germline lookup yields CDR1 MNHEY and CDR2 SVGAGI. This CDR3 is built from 13 residues. The CDR3 DNA sequence: TGTGCCAGCAGTTACGCCAACCCCGAGACCCAGTACTTC. Translated: CASSYANPETQYF.

This clonotype was counted at least ten times. CDR3 amino acids: CASSFQAYGYTF. CDR3 sequence (DNA): TGTGCCAGCAGCTTTCAGGCCTATGGCTACACCTTC. J is TRBJ1-2 and V is TRBV5-6; D is unclear. Germline V lookup: CDR1 SGHDT, CDR2 YYEEEE. The length of the CDR3 is 12 residues. Trimming removed 2 bases at V and 4 bases at J, with 6 bases between.

Only a few counts were recorded for this clonotype. The V call is TRBV28, the J call TRBJ1-2, with D tentatively TRBD1 (5 bases). There are 13 residues in the CDR3. Germline CDR1 MDHEN, CDR2 SYDVKM. V was cut by 8 bases and J by 6 bases, with 16 bases left in between. This chain's CDR3 is CASWTFGGDGYTF. The CDR3, as DNA: TGTGCCAGCTGGACGTTCGGGGGGGATGGCTACACCTTC.

The chain couples TRBV11-1 to TRBJ2-6; 10 nucleotides agree with TRBD1. CDR1 is SGHAT and CDR2 is FQDESV in the germline V gene (reference sequence). The CDR3 runs to 19 residues. V trimming: 5 bases; J trimming: 2 bases; junction bases outside the gene matches: 12. CDR3 in amino acids: CASSLPSDRGSAGANVLTF. CDR3 DNA: TGTGCCAGCAGCCTTCCCTCGGACAGGGGGAGTGCTGGGGCCAACGTCCTGACTTTC.

This clonotype occurred a few times. This chain connects TRBV4-1 to TRBJ1-1, with D perhaps TRBD1 (5 bases). The germline V gene encodes CDR1 MGHRA and CDR2 YSYEKL. Deletions cut 5 bases from V and 1 base from J, with 14 bases between. This CDR3 comprises 15 residues. The CDR3 DNA follows: TGCGCCAGCAGCATCCGGGACGAGGAGAACACTGAAGCTTTCTTT. It is translated as CASSIRDEENTEAFF.

Ten or more counts support this clonotype. The genes are TRBV7-2 and TRBJ2-6; 7 bases map to TRBD1. Germline CDR1 is SGHTA and CDR2 is FQGNSA. The J segment lost 0 bases and the V segment lost 6 bases, leaving 2 bases of the junction unmatched. This CDR3 contains 15 residues. The CDR3 nucleotides read TGTGCCAGCAGTCGGGACAGCTCTGGGGCCAACGTCCTGACTTTC. This sequence encodes CASSRDSSGANVLTF.

CDR3 sequence reads: CASKGQGAPDYGYTF. The DNA for the CDR3 is TGTGCCAGCAAAGGGCAGGGGGCTCCCGACTATGGCTACACCTTC. The rearrangement joins TRBV12-3 or TRBV12-4 to TRBJ1-2; 8 bases map to TRBD1. The CDR3 length is 15 residues. The V gene end was trimmed by 7 bases and the J gene end by 3 bases; junction bases not matched to a gene: 10.

This clonotype was recorded many times. CDR3: CASRPTGQLYGYTF. The CDR3 DNA sequence: TGCGCCAGCAGACCGACGGGGCAGCTCTATGGCTACACCTTC. V gene TRBV5-1 combines with J gene TRBJ1-2; perhaps TRBD1 as D (5 bases). V was pared by 5 bases and J by 4 bases, with 15 bases between. The CDR3 runs to 14 residues. Germline CDR1 reads SGHRS; CDR2 reads YFSETQ.

This clonotype showed up just once. The V and J genes are TRBV7-8 and TRBJ2-7; D gene unclear. The CDR3 runs to 12 residues. The V gene's germline CDR1 is SGHVS and CDR2 FQNEAQ. V was cut by 5 bases and J by 2 bases, with 7 bases left in between. The CDR3 nucleotides read TGTGCCAGCAGCCCATCTGCCTACGAGCAGTACTTC. As protein: CASSPSAYEQYF.

This clonotype was observed many times. The V call is TRBV9, the J call TRBJ2-1; 8 bases are a match to TRBD2. In germline, CDR1 is SGDLS, CDR2 YYNGEE. The length of the CDR3 is 15 residues. V dropped 3 bases and J dropped 5; count of bases not matched to a gene: 7. This CDR3 is CASSAPGTSNNEQFF. The CDR3 nucleotides are TGTGCCAGCAGCGCCCCCGGGACTAGTAACAATGAGCAGTTCTTC. The full variable domain, its missing parts supplied by reference TRBV9 and TRBJ2-1, is DSGVTQTPKHLITATGQRVTLRCSPRSGDLSVYWYQQSLDQGLQFLIQYYNGEERAKGNILERFSAQQFPDLHSELNLSSLELGDSALYFCASSAPGTSNNEQFFGPGTRLTVL.

This clonotype was recorded at least ten times. The chain uses TRBV12-3 or TRBV12-4 and TRBJ2-3; 9 bases match TRBD1. This CDR3 has 17 residues. V lost 0 bases to trimming and J lost 2 bases; unmatched junction nucleotides: 6. In DNA form, the CDR3 reads TGTGCCAGCAGTTTAGCCCCCTGGACAGGGGACACAGATACGCAGTATTTT. It translates to CASSLAPWTGDTDTQYF.

This clonotype was detected only a few times. The rearrangement links TRBV29-1 to TRBJ2-1, with a tentative D call TRBD1 (6 bases). Germline CDR1 SQVTM, CDR2 ANQGSEA. CDR3 length: 11 amino acids. Trimming left V 3 bases short and J 6 bases short, with 6 bases between. The CDR3 nucleotides read TGCAGCGTTGACAGGGGCAATGAGCAGTTCTTC. As protein: CSVDRGNEQFF.

To note about this clonotype: At one boundary the junction diverges from the germline segment, which might be a read error. V gene TRBV6-5 combines with J gene TRBJ1-1; D possibly corresponds to TRBD1 (5 bases). Germline CDR1 MNHEY, CDR2 SVGAGI. The CDR3 length is 15 residues. This CDR3 reads CASSYSLMGTTEVFF. In DNA form, the CDR3 reads TGTGCCAGCAGTTACTCGCTAATGGGGACCACTGAAGTTTTCTTT.